In its sample, the clone carrying this TCR beta chain was seen a few times. The sample originates from a study of blood T cell repertoires in COVID-19. About the research overall: Samples representing acute and convalescent COVID-19 were sourced from the United States, Italy and Spain. Sources were T cells, B-cell-depleted T cells, or PBMCs; the material itself was cDNA or gDNA.

Authors' methods: Amplification of reference gene primers provided the estimated nucleated cell counts. This table comes from immunoSEQ multiplex PCR, and its TCRdb copy is limited to in-frame clones, with some not included. For V, J and clone size, that table is used; D and trimming come from the DNA. Here the sample spans some 120,000 clones, approximately 81% being singletons. The CDR3 length is 14 residues. The V end lost 6 bases, the J end lost 1 base, and 12 bases lay between the germline ends. Germline CDR1 reads WSHSY; CDR2 reads SAAADI. The receptor was isolated from a man in his fifties or sixties with acute or convalescent COVID-19. V gene TRBV10-2 combines with J gene TRBJ1-1; D is ambiguous. Sequenced input: peripheral blood. CDR3 sequence reads: CASSYSPWNTEAFF. In DNA form, the CDR3 reads TGCGCCAGCAGCTACAGCCCGTGGAACACTGAAGCTTTCTTT.